This T cell receptor beta chain appears in the sequencing data of a study of T cell responses to AZD1222 COVID-19 vaccine. Broader study findings: All repertoire sampling was performed exclusively after the peak T cell response. Clonal diversity was possibly underestimated, and white British individuals and females predominated among donors. Rises in breadth and depth of Spike-specific TCRs came after two AZD1222 doses.

CDR1 PRHDT and CDR2 FYEKMQ come from the germline V gene (reference sequence). The CDR3 covers 16 residues. V lost 5 bases and J lost 3, with 19 bases in between. The assay was immunoSEQ multiplex PCR, and TCRdb's table has in-frame clones only and misses some. The sample lists 150,000 or so clones; 80% to 90% were seen once. A word on this clone: Its antigen remains unidentified.

Sequences were derived from peripheral blood, sampled after recovery from COVID-19. The V and J genes are TRBV13 and TRBJ2-5; TRBD2 might be the D (6 bases). This TCR derives from an adult who had recovered from COVID-19. DNA for the CDR3: TGTGCCAGCAGCCCTCGGGAGAGGTATACTAAAGAGACCCAGTACTTC. It encodes CASSPRERYTKETQYF.